This is a list of T cell receptor beta chains from one sample in a study of T cells in Graves' hyperthyroidism and ophthalmopathy. From the multiplex PCR reads, TCRdb called clonotypes with MiXCR, one entry per CDR3 protein. This table has hundreds of thousands of distinct CDR3 sequences, about 13% appearing once. The sequenced sample was blood. All receptors derive from a woman between 18 and 29 years old with Graves' hyperthyroidism. Each CDR3 is given without its conserved first and last residue.

TRBV3-1,TRBJ1-2,ASSHVDSNYGYT
TRBV3-1,TRBJ2-3,ASSQEENRGFTDTQY
TRBV18,TRBJ1-6,ASSPTQRNSPLH
TRBV20-1,TRBJ1-5,SAEDSNQPQH
TRBV24-1,TRBJ1-1,ATSDSQGVGTEAF
TRBV15,TRBJ2-5,ATSRVGQAGETQY
TRBV20-1,TRBJ1-1,SAREYFDAF
TRBV5-1,TRBJ1-1,ASSLTGVTEAF
TRBV28,TRBJ1-5,ASSGGDRHNQPQH
TRBV20-1,TRBJ1-1,RTEVNTEAF
TRBV5-1,TRBJ1-2,ASSLGPGEYSYGYT
TRBV5-5,TRBJ2-3,ASSHSSQGRSDTQY
TRBV3-1,TRBJ1-2,ASSPRSYWDRVFMGNYGYT
TRBV30,TRBJ1-4,ACRIAGGGEKLF
TRBV12-3/TRBV12-4,TRBJ1-5,ASSAGQKNQPQH
TRBV30,TRBJ2-4,ADGGRAKNIQY
TRBV25-1,TRBJ1-1,ASSDTGISRTEAF
TRBV7-2,TRBJ2-7,ASSLDRLTYEQY
TRBV19,TRBJ2-3,ASSTVQVLTDTQY
TRBV2,TRBJ2-1,ASSPRESPYNEQF
TRBV6-1,TRBJ1-1,ASSDYRRGNTEAF
TRBV11-2,TRBJ2-2,ASSLESLAGNTGELF
TRBV7-2,TRBJ2-3,ASSTELAGAGDTQY
TRBV4-1,TRBJ1-1,AGSQNTGTEAF
TRBV20-1,TRBJ1-6,SAREEGTSLSPLH
TRBV30,TRBJ1-5,AWSPRDNQPQH
TRBV28,TRBJ1-1,ASSRDGGTEAF
TRBV6-1,TRBJ2-4,ASSPDRGAGDIQY